This T cell receptor (beta chain) was recorded in a study of cytomegalovirus exposure and HLA in healthy donors. Study-wide results and caveats: Cytomegalovirus association was assigned to over 150 TCR beta chains. Clonal expansion, a later analysis showed, was greater in HLA-associated TCR beta chains than in equally common others. In a later analysis, a missense DCLRE1C variant was linked to TCR beta V- and J-gene trimming. Serostatus for CMV was the only available immune exposure information.

As regards this clone: Its cognate antigen is unknown.

Germline assignment: CDR1 GTSNPN and CDR2 SVGIG (reference sequence). V gave up 4 bases and J gave up 2 bases; unmatched junction bases: 3. The CDR3 sequence is 13 residues long. It was with 60 Vbeta and 13 Jbeta primers that the PCR ran. Here immunoSEQ multiplex PCR was the method, and the copy in TCRdb shows in-frame clones only, minus some. Here the sample spans 90,000 to 120,000 clones, roughly 82% being singletons. The source of this sequence is a woman between 18 and 29 years old in good health and CMV-seronegative. This chain joins TRBV30 and TRBJ2-3, with 7 bases aligning to TRBD2. The source material was PBMCs. The DNA for the CDR3 is TGTGCCTGGACCCGGGGGGTCACAGATACGCAGTATTTT. Residues: CAWTRGVTDTQYF.